This record covers a single T cell receptor (beta chain). Its antigen is not identified. PCR involved 60 Vbeta and 13 Jbeta primers. The method was immunoSEQ multiplex PCR; TCRdb's version includes in-frame clones alone and lacks a portion of them. The table lists more than 80,000 clones, approximately 80% of them singletons. There are 14 residues in the CDR3. Germline CDR1 is SEHNR and CDR2 is FQNEAQ (reference sequence). With V trimmed by 5 bases and J by 8 bases, 8 bases remained unmatched. This specimen belongs to a study of cytomegalovirus exposure and HLA in healthy donors. Study-wide findings and caveats: With later analysis, a missense DCLRE1C variant became linked to TCR beta V- and J-gene trimming. It emerged from a later analysis that several of the most significant clusters appeared to be linked to common viral pathogens. A later analysis found TCR association rates differed by HLA locus, highest for DRB1 and lowest for HLA-C. Immune exposure data for these donors was limited to CMV serostatus.

The chain couples TRBV7-9 to TRBJ1-2; 10 bases fit TRBD1. The sequence derives from a female donor in good health and CMV-seropositive. Sequenced input: PBMCs. CDR3 in amino acids: CASSEDRGLVGYTF. The CDR3 bases are TGTGCCAGCAGCGAAGACAGGGGGCTTGTAGGCTACACCTTC. Complete variable domain (other parts from reference TRBV7-9 and TRBJ1-2): DTGVSQNPRHKITKRGQNVTFRCDPISEHNRLYWYRQTLGQGPEFLTYFQNEAQLEKSRLLSDRFSAERPKGSFSTLEIQRTEQGDSAMYLCASSEDRGLVGYTFGSGTRLTVV.